What follows describes a single T cell receptor beta chain. The data derive from a study of blood T cell repertoires in COVID-19. Study-level background: Samples came from the United States, Italy and Spain, spanning acute and convalescent COVID-19. The cDNA or gDNA used as material had been derived from T cells, B-cell-depleted T cells, or PBMCs.

As processed by the authors: Nucleated cell number was recorded as an estimate derived from reference gene primer amplification. The repertoire was sequenced with immunoSEQ multiplex PCR; TCRdb's copy has only in-frame clones and lacks some. V, J and clone size reflect that table, while D and trimming were determined from the DNA. The sample contains over 250,000 clones, approximately 84% of which appear only once. Patients of the Seattle cohort, enrolled during active infection, were followed longitudinally. V dropped 3 bases and J dropped 1; count of bases not matched to a gene: 8. The CDR3 is made up of 16 amino acids. CDR1 is SQVTM, CDR2 ANQGSEA, per germline.

The sequence was collected from a human donor with COVID-19, enrolled during active disease. The donor label of this sample is uncertain. What was sequenced was peripheral blood. This sequence joins TRBV29-1 and TRBJ2-3; 9 nucleotides line up with TRBD2. The CDR3 loop reads CSVDPLAGEGTDTQYF. The CDR3 DNA reads as TGCAGCGTTGATCCCTTAGCGGGGGAGGGCACAGATACGCAGTATTTT.